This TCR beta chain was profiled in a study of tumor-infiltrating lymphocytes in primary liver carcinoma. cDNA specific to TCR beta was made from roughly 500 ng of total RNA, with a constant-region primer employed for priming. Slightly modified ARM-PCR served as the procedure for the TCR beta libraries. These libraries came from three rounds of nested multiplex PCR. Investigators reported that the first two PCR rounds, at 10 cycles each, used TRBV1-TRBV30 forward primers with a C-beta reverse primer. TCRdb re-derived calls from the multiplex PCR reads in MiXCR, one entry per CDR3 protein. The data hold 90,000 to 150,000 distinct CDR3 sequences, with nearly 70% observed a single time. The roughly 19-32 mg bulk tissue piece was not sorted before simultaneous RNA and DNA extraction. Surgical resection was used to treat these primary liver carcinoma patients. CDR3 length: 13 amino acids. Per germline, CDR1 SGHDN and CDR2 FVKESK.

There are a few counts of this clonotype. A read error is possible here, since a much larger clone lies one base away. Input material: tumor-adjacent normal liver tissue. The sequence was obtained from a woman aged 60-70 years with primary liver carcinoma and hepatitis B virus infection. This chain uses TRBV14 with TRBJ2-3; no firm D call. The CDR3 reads CVSSQVTGDTQYF. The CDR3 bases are TGTGTCAGCAGCCAAGTTACCGGGGATACGCAGTATTTT.